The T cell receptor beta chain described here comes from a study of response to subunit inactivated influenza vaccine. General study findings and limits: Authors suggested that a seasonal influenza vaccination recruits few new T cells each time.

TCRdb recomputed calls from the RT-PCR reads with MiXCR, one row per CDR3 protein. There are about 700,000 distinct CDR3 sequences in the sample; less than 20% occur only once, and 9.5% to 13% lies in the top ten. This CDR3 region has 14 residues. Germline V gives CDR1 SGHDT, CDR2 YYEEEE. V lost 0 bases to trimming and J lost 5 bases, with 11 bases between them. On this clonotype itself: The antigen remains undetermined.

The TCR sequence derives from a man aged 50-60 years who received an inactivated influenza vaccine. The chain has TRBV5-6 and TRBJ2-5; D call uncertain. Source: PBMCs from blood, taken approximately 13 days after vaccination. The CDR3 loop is CASSLGLPMETQYF. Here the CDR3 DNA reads TGTGCCAGCAGCTTGGGGCTGCCTATGGAGACCCAGTACTTC.